The present T cell receptor (beta chain) was sequenced within a study of T-cell memory formation after mild COVID-19. The wider study: Largely donor-specific TCR clusters were found. Study results and limitations: Largely, contracting CD4+ clones fell within CM and EM, and contracting CD8+ clones within EMRA. SARS-CoV-2 specificity was not confirmed for second-wave clones peaking on day 37.

Germline trimming cut 6 bases from V and 1 base from J; bases unmatched to any gene: 8. CDR3 length: 17 amino acids. CDR1 and CDR2 (germline): SGHRS, YFSETQ. With constant-segment primers, 5'RACE yielded cDNA libraries of TCR alpha and TCR beta that carried sample barcodes and UMIs. MiXCR, applied by TCRdb to the 5' RACE reads, yields one record per CDR3 protein. Among about 190,000 distinct CDR3 sequences listed, about a sixth were seen once. This clonotype turned up a few times. Its antigen remains unidentified. This chain connects TRBV5-1 to TRBJ2-3; TRBD2 matches 13 bases. The sample taken for sequencing was PBMCs or a T cell subset sorted from them (not recorded which). This TCR was recovered from an adult woman who had mild COVID-19 (a few samples of this study predate the infection). Cell type and time point are not known. The CDR3 DNA sequence: TGCGCCAGCAAGTGGACTAGCGGGAGCGATGGCACAGATACGCAGTATTTT. It yields the protein CASKWTSGSDGTDTQYF. The full variable domain, completed using reference TRBV5-1 and TRBJ2-3, is KAGVTQTPRYLIKTRGQQVTLSCSPISGHRSVSWYQQTPGQGLQFLFEYFSETQRNKGNFPGRFSGRQFSNSRSEMNVSTLELGDSALYLCASKWTSGSDGTDTQYFGPGTRLTVL.